This TCR beta chain was captured in a study of T-cell memory formation after mild COVID-19 (dated by TCRdb to the early 2020s). Concerning the study at large: TCR sequence clusters from the two donors were found to be largely donor specific. The cohort was made up of two young adult volunteers, one female and one male, who were previously healthy. In a couple of donors, T-cell clones that expanded and contracted after mild COVID-19 were followed by sequencing TCRalpha and TCRbeta repertoires longitudinally.

The sample holds many counts of this clonotype. This clone's antigen is unknown. Per-nucleotide qualities are absent, and no much larger clonotype sits a single base away. PBMCs were isolated by Ficoll-Paque density gradient centrifugation. What the research found in general, with its limitations: Contracting CD4+ clones were found mainly in CM and EM memory subsets, while CD8+ clones were enriched in EMRA. From day 15 to 85, contracting clones showed balanced CD4/CD8 phenotypes, whereas a second wave of clones that expanded from day 15 to 37 leaned towards CD4+. Only two mild cases were covered by the study, and larger cohorts that include severe cases with pre-infection samples were considered necessary. Some responding clones were detected in pre-infection memory, which suggested that pre-existing cross-reactive memory T cells had joined the SARS-CoV-2 response. Whether the second-wave clones peaking on day 37 were SARS-CoV-2 specific was not confirmed.

V loses 4 bases, J loses 0 bases, and the germline ends lie 8 bases apart. From the cysteine up to the phenylalanine, the CDR3 has a length of 13 residues. Only the CDR3 DNA is retained, 39 bases long and in frame from the first base. From a lookup of the germline V gene, CDR1 and CDR2 are SGHDT and YYEEEE. TCRdb records Illumina NovaSeq 6000 as the sequencer. TCRalpha and TCRbeta cDNA libraries were built by 5'RACE with constant-segment primers, adding sample barcodes and unique molecular identifiers. Trizol reagent was used to extract RNA from every sample. Amplification of the libraries took two PCR steps, and the second step added a second sample barcode plus Illumina TruSeq adapters. The libraries were sequenced on an Illumina NovaSeq using 2 x 150 bp paired-end reads. The paper's processing steps were these. With migec v1.2.7, reads were demultiplexed and then collapsed into UMI-guided consensus sequences. Using mixcr v2.1.11, the UMI consensuses were aligned to TRA and TRB V and J templates and assembled into clonotypes. A clonotype was counted as expanded or contracted only when both edgeR and NoisET called the clonotype significant, with the noise models trained on biological replicates. edgeR calls used a false discovery rate-adjusted p below 0.01 and a log2 fold-change threshold of 1. PCA with hierarchical clustering of max-normalized trajectories of the 1000 most abundant clonotypes was used as exploratory dynamics analysis. The CD4 or CD8 phenotype of responding clones was assigned using the separately sequenced CD4+ and CD8+ repertoires. The public reads were reanalyzed by TCRdb: fastp trimming at Q25, MiXCR alignment, in-frame beta chains only. Rows with one shared CDR3 protein collapse into an entry with the most common genes and DNA. These V and J calls are TCRdb output, not the study's own analysis. Here the sample has 350,000 to 500,000 distinct CDR3 sequences; about a quarter occur a single time. The ten largest make up around 13% of the sample.

The sequencing input was PBMCs or a T cell subset sorted from them (not recorded which). The source of this sequence is an adult woman who had mild COVID-19 (a few samples of this study predate the infection). The sample titles of this study are shuffled in the database, so cell type and time point are left out; the donor was told from shared clones. The chain couples TRBV5-6 to TRBJ2-7; TRBD1 is possibly the D segment (5 matching bases). CDR3 sequence: CASSRQSSYEQYF. The nucleotide sequence is TGTGCCAGCAGCCGACAGAGCTCCTACGAGCAGTACTTC.